This entry is about one TCR beta chain. In the authors' workflow: It was from reference gene primer amplification that nucleated cell counts were estimated. Sequencing used immunoSEQ multiplex PCR; TCRdb keeps in-frame clones, though not all of them. The V and J calls and clone size are taken from that table; D and trimming were inferred from the DNA. The profile shows roughly 290,000 clones, around four fifths of them singletons. The data were obtained in a study of blood T cell repertoires in COVID-19. Study-level background: The cDNA or gDNA used as material had been derived from T cells, B-cell-depleted T cells, or PBMCs.

Trimming cost V 1 base and J 0 bases, with 7 bases left between them. The CDR3 runs 14 residues. The germline V gene has CDR1 SGHRS and CDR2 YFSETQ. Sequenced input: peripheral blood. J is TRBJ2-5 and V is TRBV5-1, with a possible D match to TRBD2 (6 bases). This sequence originates from a woman between 45 and 65 years old with active or convalescent COVID-19. The CDR3 is CASSLTSHQETQYF. As DNA, the CDR3 is TGCGCCAGCAGCTTGACTAGCCACCAAGAGACCCAGTACTTC.